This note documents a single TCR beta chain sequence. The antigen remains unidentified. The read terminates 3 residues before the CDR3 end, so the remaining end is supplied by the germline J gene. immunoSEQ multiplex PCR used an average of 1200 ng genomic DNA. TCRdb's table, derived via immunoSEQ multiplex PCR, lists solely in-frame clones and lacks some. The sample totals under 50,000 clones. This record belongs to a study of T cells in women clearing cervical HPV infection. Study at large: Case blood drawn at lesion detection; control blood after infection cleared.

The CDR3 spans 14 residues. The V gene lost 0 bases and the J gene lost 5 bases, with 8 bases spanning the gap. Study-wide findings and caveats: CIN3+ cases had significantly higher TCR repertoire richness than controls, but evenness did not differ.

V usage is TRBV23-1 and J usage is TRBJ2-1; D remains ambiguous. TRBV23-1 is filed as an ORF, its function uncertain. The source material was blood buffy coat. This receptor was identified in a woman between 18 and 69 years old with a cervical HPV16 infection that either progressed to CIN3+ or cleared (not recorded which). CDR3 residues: CASSQSGRNNEQFF. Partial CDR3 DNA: TGCGCCAGCAGTCAATCGGGCAGGAACAATGAG.